Described below is a single T cell receptor beta chain sequence and its context. This clone was found once. Its cognate antigen has yet to be identified. It has no much larger one-base neighbor in the sample; base qualities were not kept. The data were taken from a study of blood T cell repertoires in COVID-19 (dated by TCRdb to the early 2020s). The study in broad terms: The collaborator samples originated in the United States, Italy and Spain and spanned the acute and convalescent phases of COVID-19. Samples were obtained from the ongoing ImmuneRACE study (first 160 participants) and from 950 to 1,500 subjects provided by 6 global collaborators. A de-identified subject ID, COVID-19 status, age in years and sex were almost always included in the sample metadata. A freely available public database, intended as a resource for researchers studying the immune response to SARS-CoV-2, is where the repertoires were released. Where available, HLA class I and class II types were taken from metadata supplied by the sample provider and were not determined by assay-based typing. The dataset comprised deeply sampled blood TCRbeta repertoires from subjects exposed to, actively infected with, or recovered from COVID-19. The prospective study material was composed of cDNA or gDNA derived from T cells, B-cell-depleted T cells, or PBMCs.

TCRbeta CDR3 regions were amplified from genomic DNA by means of the immunoSEQ Assay, a bias-controlled multiplex PCR. Per the authors' processing: The number of nucleated cells in each sample was estimated by amplification of reference gene primers within the assay. To quantify the absolute abundance of each unique TCRbeta CDR3 rearrangement, sequence reads were collapsed and filtered. For each sample, productive Simpson clonality was calculated by taking the square root of Simpson's diversity index across productive rearrangements. TCRdb retrieved this table from immuneACCESS and kept in-frame rearrangements only. Not all clones are present; in checked studies, unresolved V genes account for under half, and no reason is known for the remainder. V, J and clone size were drawn from that table, and D and trimming were deduced from the DNA. This sample gives roughly 200,000 clones in total; 89% of them show up just once. The ten largest account for about 6.7% of the sample.

The collaborating institutions used their own protocols to collect whole blood in K2EDTA tubes. For TCRbeta analysis, collaborators shipped samples in one of three forms: frozen whole blood, isolated PBMCs, or DNA extracted from either of those sample types. What the work shows at the level of the full study, not this receptor alone: Clinical and demographic metadata were provided uncurated, with the amount varying by source and participant.

The receptor was derived from a man aged 40-49 years with acute or convalescent COVID-19. Sequencing was done on a sample of peripheral blood.

The CDR3 reads CASSPSLNTEAFF. The DNA is TGTGCCAGTAGTCCATCACTAAACACTGAAGCTTTCTTT. The chain joins TRBV19 to TRBJ1-1; the D gene cannot be named for sure. Per the germline V gene (reference sequence), LNHDA is the CDR1 and SQIVND is the CDR2. The junction carries 9 bases between V and J, which are trimmed by 5 bases and 2 bases respectively. Spanning cysteine to phenylalanine, the CDR3 consists of 13 amino acids. The read is trimmed to its CDR3 DNA, 39 bases read in frame from base 1.